This T cell receptor (beta chain) appears in the sequencing data of a study of molecular identifiers for immune sequencing clone quantification. One entry per CDR3 protein, called by TCRdb with MiXCR from the PCR reads. The sample consists of under 350,000 distinct CDR3 sequences, roughly 24% of them appearing once. V trimming: 5 bases; J trimming: 0 bases; junction bases outside the gene matches: 5. Germline values: CDR1 MDHEN, CDR2 SYDVKM. This CDR3 spans 16 amino acids. This clonotype was recorded at least ten times. The origin of this receptor is a human donor in good health. Some libraries in this study had Jurkat cell RNA spiked in. The sequenced material came from naive CD8+ T cells from blood, with Jurkat cell RNA spiked in. Subset here: FACS-sorted CD8+CD4-CCR7+CD45RA+ naive T cells. The chain recombines TRBV28 with TRBJ1-5; 9 bases are shared with TRBD1. The CDR3 coding sequence is TGTGCCAGCAGTGATGGACAGGGGCTTAGCAATCAGCCCCAGCATTTT. This codes for CASSDGQGLSNQPQHF.